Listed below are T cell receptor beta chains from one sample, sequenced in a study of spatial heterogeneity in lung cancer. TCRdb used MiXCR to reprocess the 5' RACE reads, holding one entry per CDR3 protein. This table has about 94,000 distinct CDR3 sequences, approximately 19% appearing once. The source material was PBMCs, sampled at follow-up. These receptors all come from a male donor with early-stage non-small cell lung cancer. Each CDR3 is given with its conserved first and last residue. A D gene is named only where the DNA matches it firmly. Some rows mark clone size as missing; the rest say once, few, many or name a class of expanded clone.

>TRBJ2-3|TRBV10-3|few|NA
CAISDSGFGSTDTQYF
TGTGCCATCAGTGACTCGGGTTTTGGGAGCACAGATACGCAGTATTTT
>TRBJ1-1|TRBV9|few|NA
CASSVAREAFF
TGTGCCAGCAGCGTTGCACGGGAAGCTTTCTTT
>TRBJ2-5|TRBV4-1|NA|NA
CASSQGTAGTHQETQYF
TGCGCCAGCAGCCAAGGGACGGCGGGGACGCACCAAGAGACCCAGTACTTC
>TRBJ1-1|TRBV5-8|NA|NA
CASSLGAQPGAFF
TGTGCCAGCAGCTTGGGGGCGCAGCCTGGAGCTTTCTTT
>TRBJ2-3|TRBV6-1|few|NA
CASRDTVDTQYF
TGTGCCAGCAGAGACACGGTAGATACGCAGTATTTT
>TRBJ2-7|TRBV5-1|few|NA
CASSLDGSPEGEQYF
TGCGCCAGCAGCTTGGATGGCTCCCCTGAGGGAGAGCAGTACTTC
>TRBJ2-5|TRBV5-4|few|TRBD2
CASSRREGEETQYF
TGTGCCAGCAGCCGACGGGAGGGCGAGGAGACCCAGTACTTC
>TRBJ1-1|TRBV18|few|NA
CACSSSTAPEAFF
TGTGCCTGCTCCTCGTCCACCGCTCCCGAAGCTTTCTTT
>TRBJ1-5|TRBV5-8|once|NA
CASSSGGLSNQPQHF
TGTGCCAGCAGCTCCGGAGGGCTCAGCAATCAGCCCCAGCATTTT
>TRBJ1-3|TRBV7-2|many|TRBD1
CASSLTGGGNTIYF
TGTGCCAGCAGCTTGACAGGGGGTGGAAACACCATATATTTT
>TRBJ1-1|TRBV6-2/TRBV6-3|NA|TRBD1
CASSYRGQTEAFF
TGTGCCAGCAGTTACAGGGGGCAGACTGAAGCTTTCTTT
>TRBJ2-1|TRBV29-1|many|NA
CSVPPRQGSNRLF
TGCAGCGTTCCGCCTCGGCAGGGGTCTAACCGGCTCTTC
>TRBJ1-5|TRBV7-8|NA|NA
CASSPPNNQPQHF
TGTGCCAGCAGCCCACCCAACAATCAGCCCCAGCATTTT
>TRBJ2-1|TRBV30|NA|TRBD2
CAWSLGLALDEQFF
TGTGCCTGGAGCCTTGGACTAGCGCTCGATGAGCAGTTCTTC
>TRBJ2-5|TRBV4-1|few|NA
CASSQGSGDETQYF
TGCGCCAGCAGCCAAGGGTCGGGAGACGAGACCCAGTACTTC
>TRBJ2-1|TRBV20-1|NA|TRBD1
CSAMDRAYNEQFF
TGCAGTGCTATGGACAGGGCCTACAATGAGCAGTTCTTC
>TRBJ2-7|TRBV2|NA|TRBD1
CATRQGSYEQYF
TGTGCCACCCGACAGGGTAGCTACGAGCAGTACTTC
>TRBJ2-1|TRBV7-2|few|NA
CASSDRDFEQFF
TGTGCCAGCAGCGACCGGGACTTCGAGCAGTTCTTC
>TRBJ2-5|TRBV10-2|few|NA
CASSEVTQETQYF
TGCGCCAGCAGTGAGGTTACCCAAGAGACCCAGTACTTC
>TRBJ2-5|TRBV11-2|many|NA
CASSPPGRPETQYF
TGTGCCAGCAGCCCGCCGGGCAGACCTGAGACCCAGTACTTC
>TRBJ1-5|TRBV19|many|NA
CASSIGGQPQHF
TGTGCCAGTAGTATAGGCGGTCAGCCCCAGCATTTT
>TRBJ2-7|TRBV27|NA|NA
CASRPPGGYYYEQYF
TGTGCCAGCAGACCCCCTGGGGGGTACTACTACGAGCAGTACTTC
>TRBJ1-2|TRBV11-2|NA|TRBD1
CASSPRRQGGGYTF
TGTGCCAGCAGCCCCCGCCGACAGGGCGGTGGCTACACCTTC
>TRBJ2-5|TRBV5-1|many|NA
CASSLAGETQYF
TGTGCCAGCAGTCTAGCTGGTGAGACCCAGTACTTC
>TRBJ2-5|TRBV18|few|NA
CASSPPSGQETQYF
TGTGCCAGCTCACCACCGAGCGGTCAAGAGACCCAGTACTTC
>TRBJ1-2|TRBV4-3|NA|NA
CASSQYRDYGYTF
TGCGCCAGCAGCCAATACCGGGATTATGGCTACACCTTC
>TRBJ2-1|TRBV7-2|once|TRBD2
CASSLVGLAGGNEQFF
TGTGCCAGCAGCTTAGTGGGACTAGCGGGAGGGAATGAGCAGTTCTTC
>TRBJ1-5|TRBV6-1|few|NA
CASQPGTLRGNQPQHF
TGTGCCAGCCAACCCGGGACACTTCGTGGCAATCAGCCCCAGCATTTT
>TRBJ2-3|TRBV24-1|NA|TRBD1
CAVRGLLDTQYF
TGTGCCGTCAGGGGGCTGCTAGATACGCAGTATTTT
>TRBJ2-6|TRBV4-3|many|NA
CASSHSVGGSGANVLTF
TGCGCCAGCAGCCACTCCGTGGGGGGCTCTGGGGCCAACGTCCTGACTTTC
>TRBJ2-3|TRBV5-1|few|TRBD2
CASSRLAGPTTDTQYF
TGCGCCAGCAGTCGACTAGCGGGTCCTACCACAGATACGCAGTATTTT
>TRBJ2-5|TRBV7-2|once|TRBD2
CASSYQRGGETQYF
TGTGCCAGCAGCTACCAGCGGGGAGGAGAGACCCAGTACTTC
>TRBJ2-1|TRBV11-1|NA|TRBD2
CASSSLRTSGSSLGEQFF
TGTGCCAGCAGCTCCCTACGGACTAGCGGGAGTAGCCTGGGTGAGCAGTTCTTC
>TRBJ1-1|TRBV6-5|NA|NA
CASSYFRANTEAFF
TGTGCCAGCAGTTACTTCCGGGCGAACACTGAAGCTTTCTTT
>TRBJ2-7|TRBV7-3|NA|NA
CASSLIGGSVGDEQYF
TGTGCCAGCAGCTTAATAGGAGGGTCGGTCGGGGACGAGCAGTACTTC
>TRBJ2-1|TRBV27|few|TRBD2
CASKSRASGRYEQFF
TGTGCCAGCAAGTCGAGGGCTAGCGGGAGGTATGAGCAGTTCTTC
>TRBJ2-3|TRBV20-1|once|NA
CSAGGAGTERRDTQYF
TGCAGTGCCGGGGGAGCAGGGACAGAACGGAGAGATACGCAGTATTTT
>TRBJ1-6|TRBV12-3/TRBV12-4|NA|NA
CASKTGGLGANSPLHF
TGTGCCAGCAAAACGGGGGGATTAGGCGCAAATTCACCCCTCCACTTT
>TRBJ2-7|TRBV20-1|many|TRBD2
CSALAGPSYEQYF
TGCAGTGCTCTAGCGGGACCCTCCTACGAGCAGTACTTC
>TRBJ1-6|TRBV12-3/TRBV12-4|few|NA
CASSIGGARSPLHF
TGTGCCAGCAGTATCGGGGGGGCGCGTTCACCCCTCCACTTT
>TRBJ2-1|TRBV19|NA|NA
CASSRYNTNNEQFF
TGTGCCAGTAGTAGATACAACACAAACAATGAGCAGTTCTTC
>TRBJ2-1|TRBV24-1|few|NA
CATSDSSDSNNEQFF
TGTGCCACCAGTGATTCCTCGGACAGCAACAATGAGCAGTTCTTC
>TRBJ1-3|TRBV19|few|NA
CASSDVSGNTIYF
TGTGCCAGCTCGGACGTCTCTGGAAACACCATATATTTT
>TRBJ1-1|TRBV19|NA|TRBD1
CASSPRGGTANTEAFF
TGTGCCAGTAGTCCCAGGGGGGGGACAGCCAACACTGAAGCTTTCTTT
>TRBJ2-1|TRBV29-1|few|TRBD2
CSAKGLAGGPQFF
TGCAGCGCAAAGGGACTAGCGGGAGGACCGCAGTTCTTC
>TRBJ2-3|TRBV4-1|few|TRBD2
CASSQDMGTTSTDTQYF
TGCGCCAGCAGCCAAGATATGGGGACTACTTCCACAGATACGCAGTATTTT
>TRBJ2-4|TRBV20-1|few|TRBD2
CSARDWVAGGLAKNIQYF
TGCAGTGCTAGAGATTGGGTAGCGGGAGGTTTAGCCAAAAACATTCAGTACTTC
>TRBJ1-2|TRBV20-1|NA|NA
CSSGQRGDGYTF
TGCAGTTCGGGGCAAAGAGGGGATGGCTACACCTTC
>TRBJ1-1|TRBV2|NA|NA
CASRTPWNTEAFF
TGTGCCAGCAGGACACCCTGGAACACTGAAGCTTTCTTT
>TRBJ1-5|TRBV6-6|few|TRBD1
CASSAQGEVQHF
TGTGCCAGCAGCGCACAGGGGGAGGTCCAGCATTTT
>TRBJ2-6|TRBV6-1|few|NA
CASRLASGANVLTF
TGTGCCAGCAGACTGGCCTCCGGGGCCAACGTCCTGACTTTC